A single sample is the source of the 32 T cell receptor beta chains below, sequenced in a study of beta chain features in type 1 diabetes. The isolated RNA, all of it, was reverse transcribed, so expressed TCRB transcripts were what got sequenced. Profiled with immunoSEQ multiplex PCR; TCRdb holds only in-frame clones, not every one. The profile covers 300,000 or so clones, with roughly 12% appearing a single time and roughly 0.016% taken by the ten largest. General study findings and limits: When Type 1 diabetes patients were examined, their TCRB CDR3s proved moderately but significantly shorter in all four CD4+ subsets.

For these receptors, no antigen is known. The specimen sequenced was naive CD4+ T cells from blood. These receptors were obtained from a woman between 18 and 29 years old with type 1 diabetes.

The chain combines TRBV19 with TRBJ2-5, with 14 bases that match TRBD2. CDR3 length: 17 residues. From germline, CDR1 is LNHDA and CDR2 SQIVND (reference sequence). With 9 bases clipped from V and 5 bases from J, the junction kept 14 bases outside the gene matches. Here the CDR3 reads CAREGGTSGRRGETQYF. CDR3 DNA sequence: TGTGCCAGAGAGGGGGGGACTAGCGGGAGAAGGGGGGAGACCCAGTACTTC.

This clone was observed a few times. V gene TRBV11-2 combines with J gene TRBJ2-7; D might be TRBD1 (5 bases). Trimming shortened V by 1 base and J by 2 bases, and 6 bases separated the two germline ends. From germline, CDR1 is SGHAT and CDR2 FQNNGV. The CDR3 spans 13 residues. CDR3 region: CASSLARAYEQYV. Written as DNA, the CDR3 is TGTGCCAGCAGCTTAGCCAGGGCCTACGAGCAGTACGTC.

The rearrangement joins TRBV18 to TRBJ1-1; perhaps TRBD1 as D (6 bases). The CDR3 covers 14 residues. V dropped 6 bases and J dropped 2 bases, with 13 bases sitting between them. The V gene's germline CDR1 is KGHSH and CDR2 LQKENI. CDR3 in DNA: TGTGCCAGCTCCGCCTCAGGGGCCAACACTGAAGCTTTCTTT. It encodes CASSASGANTEAFF.

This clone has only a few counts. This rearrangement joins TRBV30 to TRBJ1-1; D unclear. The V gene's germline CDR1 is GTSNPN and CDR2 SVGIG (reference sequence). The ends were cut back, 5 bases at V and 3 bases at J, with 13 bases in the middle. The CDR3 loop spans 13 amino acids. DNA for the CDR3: TGTGCCTGGGTACCGGGATCGGACACTGAAGCTTTCTTT. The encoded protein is CAWVPGSDTEAFF.

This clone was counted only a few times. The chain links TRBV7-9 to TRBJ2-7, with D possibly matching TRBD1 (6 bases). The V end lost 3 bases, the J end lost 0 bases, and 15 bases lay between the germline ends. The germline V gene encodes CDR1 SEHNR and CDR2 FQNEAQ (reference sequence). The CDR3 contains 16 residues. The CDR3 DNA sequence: TGTGCCAGCAGCTTCTTCCCGGGACAAAACTCCTACGAGCAGTACTTC. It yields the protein CASSFFPGQNSYEQYF. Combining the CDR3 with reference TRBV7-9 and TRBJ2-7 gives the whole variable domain DTGVSQNPRHKITKRGQNVTFRCDPISEHNRLYWYRQTLGQGPEFLTYFQNEAQLEKSRLLSDRFSAERPKGSFSTLEIQRTEQGDSAMYLCASSFFPGQNSYEQYFGPGTRLTVT.

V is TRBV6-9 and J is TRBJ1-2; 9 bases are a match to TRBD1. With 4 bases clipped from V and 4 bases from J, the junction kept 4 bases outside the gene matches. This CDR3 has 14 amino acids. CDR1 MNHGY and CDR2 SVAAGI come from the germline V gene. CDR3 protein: CASSFGQGSYGYTF. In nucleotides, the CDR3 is TGTGCCAGCAGTTTTGGACAGGGGAGCTATGGCTACACCTTC.

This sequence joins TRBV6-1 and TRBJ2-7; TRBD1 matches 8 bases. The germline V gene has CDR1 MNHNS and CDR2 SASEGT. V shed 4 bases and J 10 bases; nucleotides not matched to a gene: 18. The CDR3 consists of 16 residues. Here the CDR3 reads CASSGGLGTGLVRQYV. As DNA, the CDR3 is TGTGCCAGCAGTGGGGGCCTCGGGACAGGCCTCGTCAGACAGTACGTC.

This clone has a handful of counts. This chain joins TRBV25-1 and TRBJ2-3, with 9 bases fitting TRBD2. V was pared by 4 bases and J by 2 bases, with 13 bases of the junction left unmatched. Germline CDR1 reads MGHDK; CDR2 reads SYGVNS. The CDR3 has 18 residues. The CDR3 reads CASSVAGVDGWYTDTQYF. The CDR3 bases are TGTGCCAGCAGTGTAGCGGGAGTTGATGGGTGGTACACAGATACGCAGTATTTT.

This CDR3 is CASGTSGSLNEQFF. CDR3 sequence (DNA): TGTGCCAGCGGGACTAGCGGGAGTCTGAATGAGCAGTTCTTC. This chain connects TRBV19 to TRBJ2-1, with 14 positions matching TRBD2. V trimming: 9 bases; J trimming: 7 bases; junction bases outside the gene matches: 5. This CDR3 spans 14 amino acids. In germline, CDR1 is LNHDA, CDR2 SQIVND (reference sequence).

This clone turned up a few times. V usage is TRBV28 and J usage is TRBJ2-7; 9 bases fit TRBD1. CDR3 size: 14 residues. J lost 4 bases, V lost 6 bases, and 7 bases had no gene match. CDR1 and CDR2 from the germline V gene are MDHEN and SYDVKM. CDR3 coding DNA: TGTGCCAGCAGCTTTACAGGGGGCAGGTACGAGCAGTACTTC. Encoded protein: CASSFTGGRYEQYF.

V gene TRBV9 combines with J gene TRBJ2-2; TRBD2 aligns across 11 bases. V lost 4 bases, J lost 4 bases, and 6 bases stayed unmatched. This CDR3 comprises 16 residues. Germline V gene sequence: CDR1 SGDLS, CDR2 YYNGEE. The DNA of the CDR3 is TGTGCCAGCAGCCCATGGACTAGCGGGCTCACCGGGGAGCTGTTTTTT. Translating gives CASSPWTSGLTGELFF.

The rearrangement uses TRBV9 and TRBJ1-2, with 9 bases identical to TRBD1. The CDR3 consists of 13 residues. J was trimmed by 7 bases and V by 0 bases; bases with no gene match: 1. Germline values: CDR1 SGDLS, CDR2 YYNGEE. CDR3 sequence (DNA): TGTGCCAGCAGCGTAGGGGACAGGGTTGGCTACACCTTC. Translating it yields CASSVGDRVGYTF.

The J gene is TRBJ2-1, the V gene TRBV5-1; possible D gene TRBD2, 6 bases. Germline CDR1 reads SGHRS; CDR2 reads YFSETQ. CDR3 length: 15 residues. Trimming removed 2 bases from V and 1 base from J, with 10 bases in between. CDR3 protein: CASSFDGTSYNEQFF. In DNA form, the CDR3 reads TGCGCCAGCAGCTTCGATGGGACTTCCTACAATGAGCAGTTCTTC.

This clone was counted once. The CDR3 nucleotides are TGTGCCAGCTCCCCGGACCTGGGACTAGCGGGGGGGGACTCCTACAATGAGCAGTTCTTC. Its translation: CASSPDLGLAGGDSYNEQFF. The V gene is TRBV18, the J gene TRBJ2-1; 16 nucleotides line up with TRBD2. J was trimmed by 0 bases and V by 6 bases; bases with no gene match: 11. The length of the CDR3 is 20 residues. Per germline, CDR1 KGHSH and CDR2 LQKENI.

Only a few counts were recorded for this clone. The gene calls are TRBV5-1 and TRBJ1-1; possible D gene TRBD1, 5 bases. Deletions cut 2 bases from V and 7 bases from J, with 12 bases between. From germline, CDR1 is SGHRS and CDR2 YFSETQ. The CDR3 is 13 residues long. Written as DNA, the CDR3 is TGCGCCAGCAGCTTTGGGGAGGGGATTGAAGCTTTCTTT. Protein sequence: CASSFGEGIEAFF.

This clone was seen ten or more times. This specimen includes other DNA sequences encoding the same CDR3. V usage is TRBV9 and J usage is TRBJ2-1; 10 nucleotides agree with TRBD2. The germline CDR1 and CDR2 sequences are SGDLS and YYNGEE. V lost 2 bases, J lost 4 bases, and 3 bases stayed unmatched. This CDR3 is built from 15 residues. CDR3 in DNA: TGTGCCAGCAGCGTCGGACTAGCGGAATACAATGAGCAGTTCTTC. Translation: CASSVGLAEYNEQFF.

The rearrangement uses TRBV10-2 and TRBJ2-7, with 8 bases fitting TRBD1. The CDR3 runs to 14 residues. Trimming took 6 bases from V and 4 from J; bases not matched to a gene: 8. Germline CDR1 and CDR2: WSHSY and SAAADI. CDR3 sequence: CASRTGQGKYEQYV. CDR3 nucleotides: TGCGCCAGCAGGACCGGACAGGGCAAATACGAGCAGTACGTC.

The CDR3, as DNA: TGTGCCAGCAGTAAAGCACAGGGCTACGAGCAGTACTTC. Translated: CASSKAQGYEQYF. The chain is built from TRBV27 and TRBJ2-7, with D maybe TRBD1 (6 bases). The CDR3 spans 13 residues. V was cut by 5 bases and J by 3 bases, with 11 bases left in between. CDR1 is MNHEY and CDR2 is SMNVEV in the germline V gene (reference sequence).

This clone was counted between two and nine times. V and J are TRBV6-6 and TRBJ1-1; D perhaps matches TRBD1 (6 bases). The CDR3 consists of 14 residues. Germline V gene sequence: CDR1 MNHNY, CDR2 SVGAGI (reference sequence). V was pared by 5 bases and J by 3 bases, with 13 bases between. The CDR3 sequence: CASSPIRGDTEAFF. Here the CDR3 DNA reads TGTGCCAGCAGTCCCATCAGGGGTGACACTGAAGCTTTCTTT.

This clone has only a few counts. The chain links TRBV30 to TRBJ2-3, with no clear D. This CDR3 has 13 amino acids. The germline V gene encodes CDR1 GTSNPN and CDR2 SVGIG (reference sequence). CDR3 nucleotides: TGTGCACAGAACAGTGGCCTCACAGATACGCAGTATTTT. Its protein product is CAQNSGLTDTQYF. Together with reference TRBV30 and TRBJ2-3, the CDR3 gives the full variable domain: SQTIHQWPATLVQPVGSPLSLECTVEGTSNPNLYWYRQAAGRGLQLLFYSVGIGQISSEVPQNLSASRPQDRQFILSSKKLLLSDSGFYLCAQNSGLTDTQYFGPGTRLTVL.

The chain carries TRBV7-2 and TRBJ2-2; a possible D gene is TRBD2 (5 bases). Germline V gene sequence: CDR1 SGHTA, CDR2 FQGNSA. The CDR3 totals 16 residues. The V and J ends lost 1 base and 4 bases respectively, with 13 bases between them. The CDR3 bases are TGTGCCAGCAGCTTAGGTGGGAGTCCGGGCACCGGGGAGCTGTTTTTT. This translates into CASSLGGSPGTGELFF.

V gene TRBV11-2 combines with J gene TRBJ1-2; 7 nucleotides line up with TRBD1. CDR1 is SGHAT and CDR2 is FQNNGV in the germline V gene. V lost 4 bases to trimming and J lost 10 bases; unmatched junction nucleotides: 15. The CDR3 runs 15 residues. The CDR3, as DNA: TGTGCCAGCAGCTCCCTAAGGGGGCCTTATCGGTACTACACCTTC. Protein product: CASSSLRGPYRYYTF.

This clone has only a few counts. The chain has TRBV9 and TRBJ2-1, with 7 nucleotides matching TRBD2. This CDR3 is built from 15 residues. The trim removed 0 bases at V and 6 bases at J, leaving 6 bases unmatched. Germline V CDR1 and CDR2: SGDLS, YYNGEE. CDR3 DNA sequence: TGTGCCAGCAGCGTAGCGGGCGGGAGCCTCAATGAGCAGTTCTTC. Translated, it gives CASSVAGGSLNEQFF.

The CDR3, as DNA: TGTGCCAGCAGCGTAGGGATAGTAGCGGGAGTAACAGATACGCAGTATTTT. Amino acids: CASSVGIVAGVTDTQYF. The chain joins TRBV9 to TRBJ2-3, with TRBD2 matching 9 bases. Losses at the gene ends were 0 bases for V and 3 bases for J; bases not matched to a gene: 8. The CDR3 covers 17 residues. CDR1 SGDLS and CDR2 YYNGEE come from the germline V gene.

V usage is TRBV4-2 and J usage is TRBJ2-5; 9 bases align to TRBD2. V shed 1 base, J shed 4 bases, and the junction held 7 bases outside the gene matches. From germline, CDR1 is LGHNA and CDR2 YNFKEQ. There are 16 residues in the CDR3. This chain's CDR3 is CASSQAAASGIETQYF. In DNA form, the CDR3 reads TGTGCCAGCAGCCAAGCTGCGGCTAGCGGGATAGAGACCCAGTACTTC.

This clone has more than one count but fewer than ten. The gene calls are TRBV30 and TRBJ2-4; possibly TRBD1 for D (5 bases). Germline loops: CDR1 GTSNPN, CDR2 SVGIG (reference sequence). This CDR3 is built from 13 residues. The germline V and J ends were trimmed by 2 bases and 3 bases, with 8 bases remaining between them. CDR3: CAWSRGDKNIQYF. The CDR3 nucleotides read TGTGCCTGGAGTAGGGGCGACAAAAACATTCAGTACTTC.

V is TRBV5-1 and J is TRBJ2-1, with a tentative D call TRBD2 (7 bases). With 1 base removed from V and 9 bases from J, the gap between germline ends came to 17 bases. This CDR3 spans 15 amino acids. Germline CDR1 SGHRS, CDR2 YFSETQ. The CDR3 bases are TGCGCCAGCAGCTTGTTGATCGGGGGGCAGGGTGAGCAGTTCTTC. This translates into CASSLLIGGQGEQFF.

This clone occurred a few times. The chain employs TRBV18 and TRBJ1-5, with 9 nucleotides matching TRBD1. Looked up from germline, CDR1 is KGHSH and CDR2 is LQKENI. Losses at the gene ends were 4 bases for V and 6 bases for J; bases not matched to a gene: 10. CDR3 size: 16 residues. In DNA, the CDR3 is TGTGCCAGCTCACTTTCGAGGGGGACAGGGACTCAGCCCCAGCATTTT. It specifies CASSLSRGTGTQPQHF.

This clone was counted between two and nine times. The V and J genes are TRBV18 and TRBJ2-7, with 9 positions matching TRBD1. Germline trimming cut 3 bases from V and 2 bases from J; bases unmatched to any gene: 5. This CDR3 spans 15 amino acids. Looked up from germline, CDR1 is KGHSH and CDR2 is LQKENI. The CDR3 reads CASSPGQGLTYEQYF. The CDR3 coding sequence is TGTGCCAGCTCACCGGGACAGGGACTAACCTACGAGCAGTACTTC.

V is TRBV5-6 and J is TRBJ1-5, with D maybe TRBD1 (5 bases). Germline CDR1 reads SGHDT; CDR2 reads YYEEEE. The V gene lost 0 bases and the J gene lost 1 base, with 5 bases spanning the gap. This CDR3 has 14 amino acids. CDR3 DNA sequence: TGTGCCAGCAGCTTGGGGACAAGCAATCAGCCCCAGCATTTT. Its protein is CASSLGTSNQPQHF.

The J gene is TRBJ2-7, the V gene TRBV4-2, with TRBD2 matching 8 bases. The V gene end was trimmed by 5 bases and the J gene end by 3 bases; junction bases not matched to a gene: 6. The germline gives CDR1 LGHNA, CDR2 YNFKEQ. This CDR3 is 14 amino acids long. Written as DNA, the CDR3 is TGTGCCAGCAGCGGGGGGACTAGAAGCTACGAGCAGTACTTC. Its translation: CASSGGTRSYEQYF.

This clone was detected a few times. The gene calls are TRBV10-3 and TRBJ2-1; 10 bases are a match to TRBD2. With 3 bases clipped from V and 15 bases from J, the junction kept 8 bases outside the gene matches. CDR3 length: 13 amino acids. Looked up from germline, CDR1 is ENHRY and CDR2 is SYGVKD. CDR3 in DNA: TGTGCCATCAGTGATTTAACGACTAGCGGGCGGTTCTTC. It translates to CAISDLTTSGRFF.